The 8 T cell receptor beta chains presented below share a single source sample, sequenced in a study of Ad26.COV2.S vaccination and SARS-CoV-2 variants. Documented treatment: roughly 18 received Ad26.COV2.S at low or high dose, single or two shots; roughly five received placebo; per-sample allocation not given. Repertoires come from day 63 after the first vaccine or placebo injection. Clones were read by immunoSEQ multiplex PCR, and TCRdb kept only the in-frame ones, dropping some. In the table there are about 320,000 clones, just under 85% of which are singletons. This sample comprised peripheral blood, obtained in a trial of Ad26.COV2.S vaccine versus placebo. These receptors were obtained from a person aged 18 to 59 who received the Ad26.COV2.S COVID-19 vaccine or a placebo.

This chain joins TRBV28 and TRBJ1-6; D unresolved. Germline V gene lookup returns CDR1 MDHEN and CDR2 SYDVKM. V shed 4 bases and J shed 10 bases, with 17 bases lying between them. This CDR3 has 15 residues. CDR3 nucleotide sequence: TGTGCCAGCAGTTCCCCGAGCCCGTTAGTCTCACCCCTCCACTTT. The encoded protein is CASSSPSPLVSPLHF.

CDR3 amino acids: CASSARDRGENNQPQHF. In nucleotides, the CDR3 is TGTGCCAGCAGTGCCCGGGACAGGGGCGAGAACAATCAGCCCCAGCATTTT. The V and J genes are TRBV6-1 and TRBJ1-5; 10 nucleotides match TRBD1. This CDR3 region has 17 residues. In germline, CDR1 is MNHNS, CDR2 SASEGT. The junction had 9 bases not matched to a gene; V was cut back by 4 bases and J by 3 bases.

This sequence joins TRBV29-1 and TRBJ1-1, with TRBD1 matching over 7 bases. V lost 6 bases, J lost 5 bases, and 15 bases stayed unmatched. The CDR3 has 15 residues. Germline loops: CDR1 SQVTM, CDR2 ANQGSEA. CDR3 sequence (DNA): TGCAGCGTCAACCCCGACAGGGCCGTTTGGACTGAAGCTTTCTTT. Its protein product is CSVNPDRAVWTEAFF. The variable domain in full, completed from reference TRBV29-1 and TRBJ1-1, reads SAVISQKPSRDICQRGTSLTIQCQVDSQVTMMFWYRQQPGQSLTLIATANQGSEATYESGFVIDKFPISRPNLTFSTLTVSNMSPEDSSIYLCSVNPDRAVWTEAFFGQGTRLTVV.

The V call is TRBV23-1, the J call TRBJ1-4; D is undetermined. TRBV23-1 is reported as an ORF; its role is uncertain. The CDR3 runs 15 residues. V shed 6 bases and J shed 4 bases, with 15 bases lying between them. CDR3 DNA sequence: TGCGCCAGCAGGGCCATGATTAGTAGTAATGAAAAACTGTTTTTT. Translating it yields CASRAMISSNEKLFF.

The chain joins TRBV24-1 to TRBJ2-3; unclear D gene. The germline V gene encodes CDR1 KGHDR and CDR2 SFDVKD. V gave up 7 bases and J gave up 0 bases, with 7 bases separating them. The CDR3 loop spans 13 amino acids. CDR3 loop: CATRGSSTDTQYF. The CDR3 nucleotides read TGTGCCACCAGGGGGTCAAGCACAGATACGCAGTATTTT.

Of note for this clone: Distinct nucleotide sequences in the sample also encode this CDR3. V and J are TRBV11-3 and TRBJ1-3; possibly TRBD1 for D (6 bases). Germline loops: CDR1 SGHNT, CDR2 YENEEA. CDR3 length equals 14 residues. Deletions cut 5 bases from V and 3 bases from J, with 11 bases between. CDR3 DNA sequence: TGTGCCAGCAGCCTAAGGGGGTTTGGAAACACCATATATTTT. Amino acid sequence: CASSLRGFGNTIYF.

V is TRBV30 and J is TRBJ1-1; 8 bases agree with TRBD1. The length of the CDR3 is 14 residues. CDR1 is GTSNPN and CDR2 is SVGIG in the germline V gene (reference sequence). V lost 0 bases, J lost 6 bases, and 6 bases stayed unmatched. CDR3 sequence (DNA): TGTGCCTGGAGTGTCCCAGGGGGCTCTGCTGAAGCTTTCTTT. Protein: CAWSVPGGSAEAFF.

This clone was recorded once. The CDR3: CASGTGNIEAFF. The CDR3 nucleotides read TGTGCCAGCGGGACAGGTAATATTGAAGCTTTCTTT. The J gene is TRBJ1-1, the V gene TRBV28; TRBD1 matches 8 bases. CDR1 and CDR2 (germline): MDHEN, SYDVKM. The CDR3 is 12 residues long. The J segment lost 7 bases and the V segment lost 8 bases, leaving 6 bases of the junction unmatched.